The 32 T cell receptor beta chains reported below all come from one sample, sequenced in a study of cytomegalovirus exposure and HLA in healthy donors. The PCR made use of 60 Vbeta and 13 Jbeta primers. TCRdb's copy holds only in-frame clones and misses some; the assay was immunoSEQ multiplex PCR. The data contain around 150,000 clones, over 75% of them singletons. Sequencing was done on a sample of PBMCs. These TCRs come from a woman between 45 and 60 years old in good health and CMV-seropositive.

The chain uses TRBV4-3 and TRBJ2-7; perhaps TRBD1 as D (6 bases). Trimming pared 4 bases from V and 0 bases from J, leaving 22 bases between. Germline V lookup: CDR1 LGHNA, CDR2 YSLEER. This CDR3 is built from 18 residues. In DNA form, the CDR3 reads TGCGCCAGCAGCCCGGGCGCCTTTAGGACAGCAAGCTCCTACGAGCAGTACTTC. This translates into CASSPGAFRTASSYEQYF.

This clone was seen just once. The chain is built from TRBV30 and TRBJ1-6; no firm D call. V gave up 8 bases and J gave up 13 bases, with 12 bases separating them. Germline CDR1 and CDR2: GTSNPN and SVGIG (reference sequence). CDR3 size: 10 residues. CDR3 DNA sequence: TGTGCCCGTGGGCCCCCGCCCCTCCACTTT. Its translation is CARGPPPLHF.

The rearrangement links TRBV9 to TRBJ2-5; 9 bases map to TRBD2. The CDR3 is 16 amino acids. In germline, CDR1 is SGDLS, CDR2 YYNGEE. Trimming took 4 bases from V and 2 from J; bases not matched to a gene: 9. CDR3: CASSSALAGVQETQYF. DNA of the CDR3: TGTGCCAGCAGCTCCGCCTTAGCGGGGGTACAAGAGACCCAGTACTTC. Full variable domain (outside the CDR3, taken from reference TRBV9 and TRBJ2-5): DSGVTQTPKHLITATGQRVTLRCSPRSGDLSVYWYQQSLDQGLQFLIQYYNGEERAKGNILERFSAQQFPDLHSELNLSSLELGDSALYFCASSSALAGVQETQYFGPGTRLLVL.

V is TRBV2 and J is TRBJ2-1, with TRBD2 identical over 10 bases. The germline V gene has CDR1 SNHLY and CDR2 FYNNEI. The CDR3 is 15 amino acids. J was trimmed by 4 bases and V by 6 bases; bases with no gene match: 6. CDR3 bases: TGTGCCAGCAGGGGTTCTAGCGGGGGTTACAATGAGCAGTTCTTC. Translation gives CASRGSSGGYNEQFF.

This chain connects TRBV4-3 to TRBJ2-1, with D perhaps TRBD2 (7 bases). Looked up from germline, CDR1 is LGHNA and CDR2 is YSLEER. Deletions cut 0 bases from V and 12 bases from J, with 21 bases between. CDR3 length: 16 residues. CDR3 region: CASSQDTGGFGTRQFF. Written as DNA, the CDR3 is TGCGCCAGCAGCCAAGATACGGGGGGATTCGGGACAAGGCAGTTCTTC.

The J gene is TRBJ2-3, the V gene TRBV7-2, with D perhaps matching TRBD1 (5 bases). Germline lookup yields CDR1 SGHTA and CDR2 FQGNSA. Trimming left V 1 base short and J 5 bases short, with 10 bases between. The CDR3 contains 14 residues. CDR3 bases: TGTGCCAGCAGCTTAGAAGTGGGGCTAGATACGCAGTATTTT. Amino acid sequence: CASSLEVGLDTQYF.

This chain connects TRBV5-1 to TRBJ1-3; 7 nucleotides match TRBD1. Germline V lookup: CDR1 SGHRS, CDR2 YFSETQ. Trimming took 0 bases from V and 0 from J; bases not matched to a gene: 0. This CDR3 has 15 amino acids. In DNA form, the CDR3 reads TGCGCCAGCAGCTTGGGGGACAGCTCTGGAAACACCATATATTTT. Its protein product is CASSLGDSSGNTIYF. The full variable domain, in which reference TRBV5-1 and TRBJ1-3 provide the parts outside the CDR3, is KAGVTQTPRYLIKTRGQQVTLSCSPISGHRSVSWYQQTPGQGLQFLFEYFSETQRNKGNFPGRFSGRQFSNSRSEMNVSTLELGDSALYLCASSLGDSSGNTIYFGEGSWLTVV.

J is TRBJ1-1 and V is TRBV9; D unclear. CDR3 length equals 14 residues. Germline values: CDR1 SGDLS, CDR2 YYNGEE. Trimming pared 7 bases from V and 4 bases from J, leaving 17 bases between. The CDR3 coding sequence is TGTGCCAGCGCCCCGGGGTTCGCTGGCACTGAAGCTTTCTTT. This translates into CASAPGFAGTEAFF. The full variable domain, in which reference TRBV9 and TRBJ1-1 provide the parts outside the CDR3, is DSGVTQTPKHLITATGQRVTLRCSPRSGDLSVYWYQQSLDQGLQFLIQYYNGEERAKGNILERFSAQQFPDLHSELNLSSLELGDSALYFCASAPGFAGTEAFFGQGTRLTVV.

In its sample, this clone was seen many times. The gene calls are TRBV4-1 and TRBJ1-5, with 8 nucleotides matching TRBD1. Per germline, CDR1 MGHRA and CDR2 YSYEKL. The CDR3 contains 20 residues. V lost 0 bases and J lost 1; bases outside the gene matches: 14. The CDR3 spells CASSQDWEGLRQGSNQPQHF. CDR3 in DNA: TGCGCCAGCAGCCAAGACTGGGAGGGGCTTCGACAGGGGAGCAATCAGCCCCAGCATTTT.

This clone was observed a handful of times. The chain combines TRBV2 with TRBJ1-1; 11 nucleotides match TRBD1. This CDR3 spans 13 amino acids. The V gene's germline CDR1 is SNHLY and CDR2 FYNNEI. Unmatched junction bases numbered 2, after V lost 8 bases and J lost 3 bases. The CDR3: CASGGQGDTEAFF. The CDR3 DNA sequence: TGTGCCAGCGGGGGACAGGGGGACACTGAAGCTTTCTTT.

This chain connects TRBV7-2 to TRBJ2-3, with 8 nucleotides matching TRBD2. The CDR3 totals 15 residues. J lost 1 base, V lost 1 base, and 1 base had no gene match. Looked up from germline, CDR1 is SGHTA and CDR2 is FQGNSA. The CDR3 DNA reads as TGTGCCAGCAGCTTAGGTAGCGGGGGCACAGATACGCAGTATTTT. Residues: CASSLGSGGTDTQYF. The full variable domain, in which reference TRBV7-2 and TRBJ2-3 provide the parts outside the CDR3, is GAGVSQSPSNKVTEKGKDVELRCDPISGHTALYWYRQSLGQGLEFLIYFQGNSAPDKSGLPSDRFSAERTGGSVSTLTIQRTQQEDSAVYLCASSLGSGGTDTQYFGPGTRLTVL.

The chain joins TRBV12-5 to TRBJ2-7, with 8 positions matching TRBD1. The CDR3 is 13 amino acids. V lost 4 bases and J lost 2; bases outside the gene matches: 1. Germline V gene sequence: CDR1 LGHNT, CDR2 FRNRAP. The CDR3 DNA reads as TGTGCTAGTGGTTCGGGACAGGCCTACGAGCAGTACTTC. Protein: CASGSGQAYEQYF.

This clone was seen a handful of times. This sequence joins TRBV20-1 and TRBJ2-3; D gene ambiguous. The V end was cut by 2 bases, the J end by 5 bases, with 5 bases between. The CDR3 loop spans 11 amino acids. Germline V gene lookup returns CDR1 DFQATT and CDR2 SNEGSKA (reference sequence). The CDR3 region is CSARRGDTQYF. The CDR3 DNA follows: TGCAGTGCTAGACGAGGAGATACGCAGTATTTT.

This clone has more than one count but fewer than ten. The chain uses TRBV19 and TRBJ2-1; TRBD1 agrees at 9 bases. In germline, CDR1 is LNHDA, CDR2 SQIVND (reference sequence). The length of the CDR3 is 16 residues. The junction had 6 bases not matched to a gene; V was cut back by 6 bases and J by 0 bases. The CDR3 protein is CASSGTGSGSYNEQFF. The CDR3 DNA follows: TGTGCCAGTAGCGGGACAGGGTCCGGCTCCTACAATGAGCAGTTCTTC.

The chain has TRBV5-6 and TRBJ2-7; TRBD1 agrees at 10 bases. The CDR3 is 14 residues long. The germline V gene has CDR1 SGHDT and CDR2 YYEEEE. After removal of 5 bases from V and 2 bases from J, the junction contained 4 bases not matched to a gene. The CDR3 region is CASRRGQGTYEQYF. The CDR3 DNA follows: TGTGCCAGCAGGAGGGGACAGGGGACCTACGAGCAGTACTTC. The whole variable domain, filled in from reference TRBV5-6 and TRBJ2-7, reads DAGVTQSPTHLIKTRGQQVTLRCSPKSGHDTVSWYQQALGQGPQFIFQYYEEEERQRGNFPDRFSGHQFPNYSSELNVNALLLGDSALYLCASRRGQGTYEQYFGPGTRLTVT.

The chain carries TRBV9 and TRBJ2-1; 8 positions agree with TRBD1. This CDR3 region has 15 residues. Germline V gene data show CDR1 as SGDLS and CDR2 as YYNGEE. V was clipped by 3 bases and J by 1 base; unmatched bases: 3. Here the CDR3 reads CASSGTGGSYNEQFF. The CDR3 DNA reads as TGTGCCAGCAGCGGTACAGGGGGGTCCTACAATGAGCAGTTCTTC.

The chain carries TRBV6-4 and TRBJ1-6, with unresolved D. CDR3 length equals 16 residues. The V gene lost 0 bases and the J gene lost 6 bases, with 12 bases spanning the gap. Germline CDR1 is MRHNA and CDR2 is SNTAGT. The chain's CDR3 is CASSDSLLASNSPLHF. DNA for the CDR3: TGTGCCAGCAGTGACTCCCTTTTGGCAAGTAATTCACCCCTCCACTTT.

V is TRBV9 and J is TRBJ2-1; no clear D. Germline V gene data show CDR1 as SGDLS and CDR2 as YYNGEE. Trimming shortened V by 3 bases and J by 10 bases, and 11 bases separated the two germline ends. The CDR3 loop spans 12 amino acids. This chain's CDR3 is CASSAPLGEQFF. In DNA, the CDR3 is TGTGCCAGCAGCGCCCCCCTCGGGGAGCAGTTCTTC. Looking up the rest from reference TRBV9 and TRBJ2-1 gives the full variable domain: DSGVTQTPKHLITATGQRVTLRCSPRSGDLSVYWYQQSLDQGLQFLIQYYNGEERAKGNILERFSAQQFPDLHSELNLSSLELGDSALYFCASSAPLGEQFFGPGTRLTVL.

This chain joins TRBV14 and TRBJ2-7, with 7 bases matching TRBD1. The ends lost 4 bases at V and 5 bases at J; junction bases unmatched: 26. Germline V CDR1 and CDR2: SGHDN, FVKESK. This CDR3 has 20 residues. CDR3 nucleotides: TGTGCCAGCAGCCGCAAAAAGGGGGATAACTCAGGGGGTTTCACGGACGAGCAGTACTTC. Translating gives CASSRKKGDNSGGFTDEQYF.

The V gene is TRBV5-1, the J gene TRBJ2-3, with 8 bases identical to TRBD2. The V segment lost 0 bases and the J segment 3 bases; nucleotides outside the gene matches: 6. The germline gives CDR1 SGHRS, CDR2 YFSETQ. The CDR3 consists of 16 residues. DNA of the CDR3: TGCGCCAGCAGCTTGGTGACGGGGGGGTTAACAGATACGCAGTATTTT. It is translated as CASSLVTGGLTDTQYF. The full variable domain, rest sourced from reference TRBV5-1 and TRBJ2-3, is KAGVTQTPRYLIKTRGQQVTLSCSPISGHRSVSWYQQTPGQGLQFLFEYFSETQRNKGNFPGRFSGRQFSNSRSEMNVSTLELGDSALYLCASSLVTGGLTDTQYFGPGTRLTVL.

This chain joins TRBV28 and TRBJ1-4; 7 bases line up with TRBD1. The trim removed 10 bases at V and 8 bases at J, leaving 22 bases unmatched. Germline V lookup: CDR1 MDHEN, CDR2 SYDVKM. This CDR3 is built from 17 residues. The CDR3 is CANVHFEGQREEEKLFF. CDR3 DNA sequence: TGTGCCAATGTACATTTTGAGGGACAGAGGGAAGAGGAAAAACTGTTTTTT. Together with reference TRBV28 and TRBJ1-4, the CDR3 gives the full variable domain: DVKVTQSSRYLVKRTGEKVFLECVQDMDHENMFWYRQDPGLGLRLIYFSYDVKMKEKGDIPEGYSVSREKKERFSLILESASTNQTSMYLCANVHFEGQREEEKLFFGSGTQLSVL.

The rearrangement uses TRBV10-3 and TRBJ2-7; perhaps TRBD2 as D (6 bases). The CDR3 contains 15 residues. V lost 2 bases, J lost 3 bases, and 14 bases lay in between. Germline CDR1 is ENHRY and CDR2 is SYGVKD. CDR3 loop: CAISEGGNGHYEQYF. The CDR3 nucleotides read TGTGCCATCAGTGAGGGGGGGAACGGACACTACGAGCAGTACTTC.

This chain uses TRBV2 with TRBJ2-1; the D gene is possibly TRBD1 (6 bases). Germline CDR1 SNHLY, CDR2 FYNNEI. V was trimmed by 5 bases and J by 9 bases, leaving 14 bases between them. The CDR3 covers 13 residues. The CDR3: CASSPTGTGEQFF. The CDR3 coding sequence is TGTGCCAGCAGTCCTACAGGGACGGGTGAGCAGTTCTTC.

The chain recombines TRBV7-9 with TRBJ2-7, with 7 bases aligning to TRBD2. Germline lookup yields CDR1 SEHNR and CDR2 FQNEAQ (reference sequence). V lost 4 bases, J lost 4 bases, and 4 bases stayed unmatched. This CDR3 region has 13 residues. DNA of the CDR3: TGTGCCAGCAGCTCACCCGGGGGGTACGAGCAGTACTTC. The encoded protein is CASSSPGGYEQYF.

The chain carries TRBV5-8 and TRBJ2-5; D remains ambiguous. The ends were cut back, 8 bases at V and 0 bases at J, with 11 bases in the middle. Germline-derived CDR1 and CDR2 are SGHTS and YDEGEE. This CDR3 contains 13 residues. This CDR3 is CASVHQNQETQYF. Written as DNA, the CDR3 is TGTGCCAGTGTACACCAAAACCAAGAGACCCAGTACTTC. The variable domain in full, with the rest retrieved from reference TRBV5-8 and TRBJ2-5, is EAGVTQSPTHLIKTRGQQATLRCSPISGHTSVYWYQQALGLGLQFLLWYDEGEERNRGNFPPRFSGRQFPNYSSELNVNALELEDSALYLCASVHQNQETQYFGPGTRLLVL.

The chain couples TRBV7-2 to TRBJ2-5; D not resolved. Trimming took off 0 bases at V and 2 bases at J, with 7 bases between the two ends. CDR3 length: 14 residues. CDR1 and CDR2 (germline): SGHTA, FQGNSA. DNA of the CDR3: TGTGCCAGCAGCTTAGCGGCGACTCAAGAGACCCAGTACTTC. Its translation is CASSLAATQETQYF.

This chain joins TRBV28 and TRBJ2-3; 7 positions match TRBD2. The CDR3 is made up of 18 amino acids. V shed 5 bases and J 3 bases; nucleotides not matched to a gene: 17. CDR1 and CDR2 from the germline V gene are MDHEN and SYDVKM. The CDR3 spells CASSPPLAGFSFTDTQYF. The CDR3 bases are TGTGCCAGCAGTCCGCCCTTAGCGGGCTTTAGCTTTACAGATACGCAGTATTTT.

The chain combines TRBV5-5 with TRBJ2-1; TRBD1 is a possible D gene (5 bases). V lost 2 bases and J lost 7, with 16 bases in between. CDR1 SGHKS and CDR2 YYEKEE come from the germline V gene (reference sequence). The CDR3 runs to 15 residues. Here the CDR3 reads CASSLIQGGTNEQFF. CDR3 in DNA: TGTGCCAGCAGCTTAATCCAGGGTGGTACGAATGAGCAGTTCTTC.

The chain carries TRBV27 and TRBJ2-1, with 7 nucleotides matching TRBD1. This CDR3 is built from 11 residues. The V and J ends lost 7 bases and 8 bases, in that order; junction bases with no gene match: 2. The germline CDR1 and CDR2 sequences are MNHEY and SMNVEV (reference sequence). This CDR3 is CASKGGHEQFF. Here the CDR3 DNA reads TGTGCCAGCAAAGGGGGCCATGAGCAGTTCTTC.

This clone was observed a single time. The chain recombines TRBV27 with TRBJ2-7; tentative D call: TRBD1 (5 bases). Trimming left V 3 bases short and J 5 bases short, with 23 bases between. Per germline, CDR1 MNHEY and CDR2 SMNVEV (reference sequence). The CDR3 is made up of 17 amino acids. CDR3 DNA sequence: TGTGCCAGCAGTTTTCTCCCAGTGCAGGGTAGTTTCAACGAGCAGTACTTC. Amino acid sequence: CASSFLPVQGSFNEQYF.

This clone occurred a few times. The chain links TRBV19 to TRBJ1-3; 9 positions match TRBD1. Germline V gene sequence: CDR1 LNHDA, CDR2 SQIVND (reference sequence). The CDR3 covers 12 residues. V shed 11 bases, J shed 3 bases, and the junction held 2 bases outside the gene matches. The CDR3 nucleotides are TGTGCCCCGGACAGGGGTGGAAACACCATATATTTT. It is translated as CAPDRGGNTIYF.

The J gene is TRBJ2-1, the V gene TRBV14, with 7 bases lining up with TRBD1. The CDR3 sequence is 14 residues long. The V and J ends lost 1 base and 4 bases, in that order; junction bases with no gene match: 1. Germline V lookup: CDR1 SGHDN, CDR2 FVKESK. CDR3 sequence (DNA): TGTGCCAGCAGCCAAGCACAGGGGTACAATGAGCAGTTCTTC. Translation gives CASSQAQGYNEQFF.